The 2 T cell receptor beta chains below were found in one sample sequenced in a study of blood T cell repertoires in COVID-19. TCRdb's table, derived via immunoSEQ multiplex PCR, lists solely in-frame clones and lacks some. The table lists about 350,000 clones, 91% of them singletons. Sequenced sample: peripheral blood. These receptor sequences come from a woman aged 18-35 years who had recovered from COVID-19.

This clone was found a few times. J is TRBJ1-1 and V is TRBV18; D gene unclear. V gave up 2 bases and J gave up 1 base, with 14 bases separating them. Germline lookup yields CDR1 KGHSH and CDR2 LQKENI. The CDR3 length is 16 residues. The DNA of the CDR3 is TGTGCCAGCTCACCATCAACAGTGTCAGGGAACACTGAAGCTTTCTTT. It yields the protein CASSPSTVSGNTEAFF.

This clone was seen just once. This chain links TRBV6-2 or TRBV6-3 with TRBJ2-1, with 10 bases fitting TRBD1. This CDR3 is built from 14 residues. V shed 6 bases, J shed 6 bases, and the junction held 5 bases outside the gene matches. Germline V gene sequence: CDR1 MNHEY, CDR2 SVGEGT. CDR3 sequence (DNA): TGTGCCAGCAGCACCCGGACAGGGGGCAATGAGCAGTTCTTC. Translation gives CASSTRTGGNEQFF.